Following are 16 T cell receptor beta chains from one sample sequenced in a study of shared clonotypes between healthy human individuals. The method was immunoSEQ multiplex PCR; TCRdb's version includes in-frame clones alone and lacks a portion of them. The data hold some 2,000,000 clones, with 90% to 95% observed a single time. Sequencing used naive CD4+ T cells sorted from blood. Subset: CD45RA+ positively selected. The receptors were sampled from a man between 18 and 29 years old in good health.

Note on this clone: In the same sample, other DNA sequences code for this CDR3. The chain recombines TRBV5-4 with TRBJ2-7; D remains unclear. This CDR3 is 13 amino acids long. Germline CDR1 SGHNT, CDR2 YYREEE (reference sequence). V gave up 0 bases and J gave up 4 bases, with 8 bases separating them. The CDR3 DNA is TGTGCCAGCAGCTTGGACGGATTATACGAGCAGTACTTC. Amino acids: CASSLDGLYEQYF.

V usage is TRBV25-1 and J usage is TRBJ2-5, with a tentative D call TRBD2 (5 bases). The V gene's germline CDR1 is MGHDK and CDR2 SYGVNS. The CDR3 is made up of 16 amino acids. Trimming took 0 bases from V and 3 from J, leaving 14 bases between them. CDR3 sequence reads: CASSEYRGSDEETQYF. The CDR3 DNA reads TGTGCCAGCAGTGAATATAGAGGGAGCGACGAAGAGACCCAGTACTTC.

Concerning this clone itself: The sample holds other DNA sequences that translate to the same CDR3. The chain employs TRBV5-1 and TRBJ2-7; unclear D gene. The CDR3 contains 13 residues. The V and J ends lost 3 bases and 0 bases respectively, with 7 bases between them. Germline V gene data show CDR1 as SGHRS and CDR2 as YFSETQ. The chain's CDR3 is CASSSDNSYEQYF. The CDR3, as DNA: TGCGCCAGCAGCTCCGATAACTCCTACGAGCAGTACTTC.

The chain uses TRBV4-3 and TRBJ2-7, with 10 bases aligning to TRBD2. The CDR3 runs to 16 residues. V lost 0 bases to trimming and J lost 2 bases; unmatched junction nucleotides: 4. Germline V gives CDR1 LGHNA, CDR2 YSLEER. The chain's CDR3 is CASSQDRLAGAYEQYF. The CDR3 DNA sequence: TGCGCCAGCAGCCAAGATAGGCTAGCGGGAGCCTACGAGCAGTACTTC.

V is TRBV2 and J is TRBJ1-4; D is unclear. Germline V gives CDR1 SNHLY, CDR2 FYNNEI. V was shortened by 4 bases and J by 8 bases, with 11 bases between the two germline ends. The CDR3 consists of 13 residues. CDR3 nucleotide sequence: TGTGCCAGCAGTGTGGGGTCCCGGGAAAAACTGTTTTTT. Its protein is CASSVGSREKLFF. Together with reference TRBV2 and TRBJ1-4, the CDR3 gives the full variable domain: EPEVTQTPSHQVTQMGQEVILRCVPISNHLYFYWYRQILGQKVEFLVSFYNNEISEKSEIFDDQFSVERPDGSNFTLKIRSTKLEDSAMYFCASSVGSREKLFFGSGTQLSVL.

This rearrangement joins TRBV7-8 to TRBJ2-7, with 7 bases that match TRBD1. Germline V gene lookup returns CDR1 SGHVS and CDR2 FQNEAQ. V shed 1 base and J 7 bases; nucleotides not matched to a gene: 10. The CDR3 is 15 residues long. The CDR3 bases are TGTGCCAGCAGCTTAGTGGGACAGACTCGTTTGGAGCAGTACTTC. Residues: CASSLVGQTRLEQYF. Together with reference TRBV7-8 and TRBJ2-7, the CDR3 gives the full variable domain: GAGVSQSPRYKVAKRGQDVALRCDPISGHVSLFWYQQALGQGPEFLTYFQNEAQLDKSGLPSDRFFAERPEGSVSTLKIQRTQQEDSAVYLCASSLVGQTRLEQYFGPGTRLTVT.

This chain uses TRBV20-1 with TRBJ2-3; D is ambiguous. This CDR3 region has 11 residues. The V gene lost 5 bases and the J gene lost 8 bases, with 11 bases spanning the gap. Germline CDR1 is DFQATT and CDR2 is SNEGSKA (reference sequence). Written as DNA, the CDR3 is TGCAGTGCTCAATATTTGGGTACGCAGTATTTT. Amino acids: CSAQYLGTQYF.

The genes are TRBV5-1 and TRBJ2-7, with D perhaps TRBD2 (5 bases). Germline V gives CDR1 SGHRS, CDR2 YFSETQ. The CDR3 is made up of 14 amino acids. The germline V and J ends were trimmed by 4 bases and 7 bases, with 18 bases remaining between them. DNA of the CDR3: TGCGCCAGCAGCCCTATCCCGGGGTTTTATGAGCAGTACTTC. It translates to CASSPIPGFYEQYF.

The chain is built from TRBV27 and TRBJ1-2; possibly TRBD1 for D (5 bases). The CDR3 covers 14 residues. V was shortened by 5 bases and J by 3 bases, with 13 bases between the two germline ends. Germline CDR1 is MNHEY and CDR2 is SMNVEV (reference sequence). In nucleotides, the CDR3 is TGTGCCAGCAGTGGGGGGATGGATGACTATGGCTACACCTTC. It codes for CASSGGMDDYGYTF.

This chain links TRBV12-2 with TRBJ2-7; the DNA was not compared with TRBD2, the D call given in the table. TRBV12-2 is described as a pseudogene. The CDR3 runs 12 residues. DNA of the CDR3: TGTGCAAGTCGCTTAGTAACCTACGAGCAGTACTTC. Amino acid sequence: CASRLVTYEQYF.

This rearrangement joins TRBV5-1 to TRBJ2-2, with 7 bases that match TRBD1. Germline V gives CDR1 SGHRS, CDR2 YFSETQ. This CDR3 has 15 amino acids. Trimming took 0 bases from V and 6 from J; bases not matched to a gene: 5. The CDR3 here is CASSLGQGMAGELFF. The CDR3, as DNA: TGCGCCAGCAGCTTGGGACAGGGAATGGCCGGGGAGCTGTTTTTT. Based on the CDR3 plus reference TRBV5-1 and TRBJ2-2, the full variable domain is KAGVTQTPRYLIKTRGQQVTLSCSPISGHRSVSWYQQTPGQGLQFLFEYFSETQRNKGNFPGRFSGRQFSNSRSEMNVSTLELGDSALYLCASSLGQGMAGELFFGEGSRLTVL.

The V gene is TRBV7-2, the J gene TRBJ2-1; TRBD1 agrees at 8 bases. The CDR3 has 14 residues. V shed 8 bases, J shed 2 bases, and the junction held 5 bases outside the gene matches. Germline V gene sequence: CDR1 SGHTA, CDR2 FQGNSA. CDR3 residues: CASGSQGAYNEQFF. The CDR3 DNA reads TGTGCCAGCGGTTCACAGGGGGCCTACAATGAGCAGTTCTTC.

This chain uses TRBV4-1 with TRBJ2-2, with TRBD2 matching 8 bases. Germline lookup yields CDR1 MGHRA and CDR2 YSYEKL. J was trimmed by 6 bases and V by 4 bases; bases with no gene match: 10. The CDR3 is 16 amino acids. The CDR3 reads CASSPTTTSVPGELFF. For the CDR3, the DNA is TGCGCCAGCAGCCCAACGACGACTAGCGTTCCCGGGGAGCTGTTTTTT.

The V and J genes are TRBV9 and TRBJ2-1, with a possible D match to TRBD2 (6 bases). Germline CDR1 SGDLS, CDR2 YYNGEE. V lost 0 bases and J 9 bases, leaving 19 bases between the germline ends. This CDR3 comprises 16 residues. CDR3 region: CASSVGTGRATSEQFF. CDR3 bases: TGTGCCAGCAGCGTAGGTACCGGGAGAGCGACCAGTGAGCAGTTCTTC.

This sequence joins TRBV6-4 and TRBJ2-2, with D maybe TRBD1 (5 bases). From germline, CDR1 is MRHNA and CDR2 SNTAGT. The CDR3 consists of 15 residues. V lost 0 bases to trimming and J lost 1 base, with 6 bases between them. CDR3 nucleotides: TGTGCCAGCAGTGACTCAGGGGAGAACACCGGGGAGCTGTTTTTT. This sequence encodes CASSDSGENTGELFF.

The chain has TRBV18 and TRBJ2-3, with D possibly being TRBD2 (5 bases). Germline CDR1 and CDR2: KGHSH and LQKENI. Trimming left V 1 base short and J 1 base short, with 9 bases between. The CDR3 runs to 15 residues. The CDR3, as DNA: TGTGCCAGCTCACCACGGGAGAGAGGCACAGATACGCAGTATTTT. Translated: CASSPRERGTDTQYF.